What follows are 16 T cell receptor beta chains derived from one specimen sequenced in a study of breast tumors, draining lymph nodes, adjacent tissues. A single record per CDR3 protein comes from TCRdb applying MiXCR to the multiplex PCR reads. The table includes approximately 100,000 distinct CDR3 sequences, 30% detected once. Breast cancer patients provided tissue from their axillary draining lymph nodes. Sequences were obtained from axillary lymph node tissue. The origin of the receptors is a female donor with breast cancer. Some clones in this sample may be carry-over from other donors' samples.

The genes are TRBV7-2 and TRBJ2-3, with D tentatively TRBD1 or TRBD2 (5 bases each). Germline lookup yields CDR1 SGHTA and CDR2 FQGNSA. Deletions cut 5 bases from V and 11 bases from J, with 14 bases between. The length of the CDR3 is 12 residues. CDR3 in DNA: TGTGCCAGCAGCAGGGACGCCATCAGGCAGTATTTT. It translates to CASSRDAIRQYF. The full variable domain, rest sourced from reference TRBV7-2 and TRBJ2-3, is GAGVSQSPSNKVTEKGKDVELRCDPISGHTALYWYRQSLGQGLEFLIYFQGNSAPDKSGLPSDRFSAERTGGSVSTLTIQRTQQEDSAVYLCASSRDAIRQYFGPGTRLTVL.

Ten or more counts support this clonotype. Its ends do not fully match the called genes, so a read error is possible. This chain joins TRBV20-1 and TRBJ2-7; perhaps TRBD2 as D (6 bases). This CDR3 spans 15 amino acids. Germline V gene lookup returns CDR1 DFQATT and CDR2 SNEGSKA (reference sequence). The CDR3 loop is CSARKPRGDSHEQYF. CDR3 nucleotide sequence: TGCAGTGCCCGAAAGCCGAGAGGGGACTCCCACGAGCAGTACTTC.

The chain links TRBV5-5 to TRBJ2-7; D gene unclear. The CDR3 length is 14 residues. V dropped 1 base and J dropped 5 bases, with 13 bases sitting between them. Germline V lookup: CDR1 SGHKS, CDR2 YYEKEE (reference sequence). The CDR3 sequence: CASSLPYAQDEQYF. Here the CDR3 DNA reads TGTGCCAGCAGCTTGCCCTACGCGCAGGACGAGCAGTACTTC.

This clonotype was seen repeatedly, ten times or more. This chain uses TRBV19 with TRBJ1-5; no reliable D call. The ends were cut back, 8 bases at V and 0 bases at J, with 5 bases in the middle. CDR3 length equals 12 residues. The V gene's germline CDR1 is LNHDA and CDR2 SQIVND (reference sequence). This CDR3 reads CASQYSNQPQHF. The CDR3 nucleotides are TGTGCCAGTCAATATAGCAATCAGCCCCAGCATTTT.

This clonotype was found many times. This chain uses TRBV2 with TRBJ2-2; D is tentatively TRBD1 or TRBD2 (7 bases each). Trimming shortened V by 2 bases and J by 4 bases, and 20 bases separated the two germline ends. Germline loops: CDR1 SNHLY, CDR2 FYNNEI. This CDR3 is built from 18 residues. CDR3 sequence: CASSEFPGEGARTGELFF. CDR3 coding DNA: TGTGCCAGCAGTGAATTTCCGGGGGAGGGGGCGCGCACCGGGGAGCTGTTTTTT.

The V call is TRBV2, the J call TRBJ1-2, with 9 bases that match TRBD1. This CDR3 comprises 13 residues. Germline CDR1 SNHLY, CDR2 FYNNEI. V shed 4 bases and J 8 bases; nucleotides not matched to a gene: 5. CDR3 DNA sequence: TGTGCCAGCAGTGGGACAGGGGAGAACGGCTACACCTTC. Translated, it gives CASSGTGENGYTF.

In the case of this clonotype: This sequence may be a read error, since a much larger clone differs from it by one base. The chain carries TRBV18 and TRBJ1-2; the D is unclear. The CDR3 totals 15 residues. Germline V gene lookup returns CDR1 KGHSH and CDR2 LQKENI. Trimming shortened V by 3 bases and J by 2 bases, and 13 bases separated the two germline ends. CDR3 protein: CASSPTITGNYGYTF. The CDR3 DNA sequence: TGTGCCAGCTCACCGACCATTACTGGGAACTATGGCTACACCTTC.

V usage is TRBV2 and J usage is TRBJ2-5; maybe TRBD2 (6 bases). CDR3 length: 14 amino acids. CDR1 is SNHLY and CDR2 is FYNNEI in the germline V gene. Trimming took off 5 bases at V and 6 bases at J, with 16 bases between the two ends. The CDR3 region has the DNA TGTGCCAGCAGTATCGGAGGGCTAGGTCAGACCCAGTACTTC. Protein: CASSIGGLGQTQYF.

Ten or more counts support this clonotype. CDR3 sequence: CSVLPGQGYSPLHF. CDR3 sequence (DNA): TGCAGTGTACTACCGGGACAGGGTTACTCACCCCTCCACTTT. V is TRBV20-1 and J is TRBJ1-6, with 9 nucleotides matching TRBD1. The CDR3 runs to 14 residues. V was pared by 7 bases and J by 10 bases, with 11 bases of the junction left unmatched. CDR1 and CDR2 from the germline V gene are DFQATT and SNEGSKA (reference sequence).

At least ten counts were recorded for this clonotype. CDR3 coding DNA: TGTGCCAGCAGCCCCGCGGGATGGAACACTGAAGCTTTCTTT. The encoded protein is CASSPAGWNTEAFF. The chain is built from TRBV2 and TRBJ1-1; D uncertain. Germline loops: CDR1 SNHLY, CDR2 FYNNEI. V was pared by 6 bases and J by 1 base, with 12 bases between. The CDR3 loop spans 14 amino acids.

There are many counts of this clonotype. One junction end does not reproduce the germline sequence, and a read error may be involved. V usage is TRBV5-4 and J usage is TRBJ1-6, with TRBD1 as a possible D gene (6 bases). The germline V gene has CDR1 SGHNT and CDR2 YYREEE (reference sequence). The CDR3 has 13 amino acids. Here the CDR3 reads CASNLDSYSPLHF. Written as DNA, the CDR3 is TGTGCCAGCAACTTGGACAGCTATTCACCCCTCCACTTT.

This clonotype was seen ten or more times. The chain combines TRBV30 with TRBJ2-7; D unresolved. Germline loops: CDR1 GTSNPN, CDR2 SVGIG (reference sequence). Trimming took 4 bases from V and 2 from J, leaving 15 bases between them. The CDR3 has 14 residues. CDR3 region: CAWTSWTAAYEQYF. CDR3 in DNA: TGTGCCTGGACCTCATGGACCGCGGCCTACGAGCAGTACTTC.

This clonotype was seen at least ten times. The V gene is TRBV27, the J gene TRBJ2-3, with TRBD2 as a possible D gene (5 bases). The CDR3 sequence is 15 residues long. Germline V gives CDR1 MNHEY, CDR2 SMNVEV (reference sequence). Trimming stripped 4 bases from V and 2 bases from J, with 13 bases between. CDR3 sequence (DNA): TGTGCCAGCAGTTACGTGCTAGCCGTCACAGATACGCAGTATTTT. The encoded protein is CASSYVLAVTDTQYF.

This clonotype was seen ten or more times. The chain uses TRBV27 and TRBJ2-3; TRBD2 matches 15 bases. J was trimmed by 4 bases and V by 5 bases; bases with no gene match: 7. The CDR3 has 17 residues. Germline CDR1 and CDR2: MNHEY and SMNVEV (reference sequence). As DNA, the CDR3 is TGTGCCAGCAGTCTCGGACTAGCGGGAGGGCGCCCAGATACGCAGTATTTT. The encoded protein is CASSLGLAGGRPDTQYF.

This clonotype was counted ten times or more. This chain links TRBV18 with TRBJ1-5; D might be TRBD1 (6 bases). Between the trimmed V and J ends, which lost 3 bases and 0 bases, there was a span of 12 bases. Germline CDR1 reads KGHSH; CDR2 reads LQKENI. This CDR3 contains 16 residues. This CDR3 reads CASSPGAGYSNQPQHF. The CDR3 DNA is TGTGCCAGCTCACCGGGGGCAGGATATAGCAATCAGCCCCAGCATTTT.

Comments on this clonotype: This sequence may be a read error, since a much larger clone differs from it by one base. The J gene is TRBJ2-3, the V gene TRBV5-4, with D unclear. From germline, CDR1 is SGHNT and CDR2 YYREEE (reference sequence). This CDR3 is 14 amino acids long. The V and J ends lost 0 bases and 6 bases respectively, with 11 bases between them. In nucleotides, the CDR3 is TGTGCCAGCAGCTTGGTCATCGCTTCCGATACGCAGTATTTT. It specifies CASSLVIASDTQYF.